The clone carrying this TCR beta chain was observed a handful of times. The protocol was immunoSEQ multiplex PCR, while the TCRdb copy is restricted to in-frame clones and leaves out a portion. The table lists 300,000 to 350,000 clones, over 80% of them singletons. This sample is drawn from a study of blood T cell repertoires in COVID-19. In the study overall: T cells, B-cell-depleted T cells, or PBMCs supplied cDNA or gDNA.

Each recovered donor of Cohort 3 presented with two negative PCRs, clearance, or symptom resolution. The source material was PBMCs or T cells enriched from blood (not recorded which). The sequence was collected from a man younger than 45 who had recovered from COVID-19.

The DNA of the CDR3 is TGTGCCAGCAGCCTGGGGAGGCGGACAGGGTCCTACGAGCAGTACTTC. This gives the protein CASSLGRRTGSYEQYF. The chain carries TRBV5-6 and TRBJ2-7; the match to TRBD1 covers 8 bases. This CDR3 comprises 16 residues. CDR1 is SGHDT, CDR2 YYEEEE, per germline. V shed 4 bases, J shed 1 base, and the junction held 10 bases outside the gene matches.